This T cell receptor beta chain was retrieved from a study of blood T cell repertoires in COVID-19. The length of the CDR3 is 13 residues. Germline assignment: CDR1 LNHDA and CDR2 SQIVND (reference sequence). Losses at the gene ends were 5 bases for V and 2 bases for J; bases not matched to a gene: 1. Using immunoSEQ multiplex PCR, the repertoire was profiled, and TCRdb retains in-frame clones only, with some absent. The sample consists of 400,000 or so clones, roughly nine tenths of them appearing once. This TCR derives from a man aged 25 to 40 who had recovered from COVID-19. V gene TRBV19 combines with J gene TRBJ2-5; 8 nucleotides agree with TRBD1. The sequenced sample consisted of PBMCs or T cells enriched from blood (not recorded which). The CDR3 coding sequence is TGTGCCAGTAGTGGACAGGGTCAAGAGACCCAGTACTTC. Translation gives CASSGQGQETQYF.